There are many counts of the clone carrying this TCR beta chain. This entry comes from a study of CD8+CD57+ T cells in acquired aplastic anemia. CDR3 and TCR beta VDJ profiling relied on a genomic DNA template. TCRdb passed the reads through MiXCR, listing each CDR3 protein once. The sample yields 400,000 to 450,000 distinct CDR3 sequences, 65% to 80% seen once. The CDR3 covers 16 residues. Trimming cost V 6 bases and J 2 bases, with 17 bases left between them. Germline V gene sequence: CDR1 DFQATT, CDR2 SNEGSKA (reference sequence). The TCR was taken from a human donor in good health, serving as a control. Sample: sorted CD4+, CD8+, or CD8+CD57+ T cells (not recorded which) from PBMCs. The rearrangement links TRBV20-1 to TRBJ1-6; D might be TRBD1 (5 bases). DNA of the CDR3: TGCAGTGCCCATCGGGTAGGGGCCACCTATAATTCACCCCTCCACTTT. It translates to CSAHRVGATYNSPLHF.